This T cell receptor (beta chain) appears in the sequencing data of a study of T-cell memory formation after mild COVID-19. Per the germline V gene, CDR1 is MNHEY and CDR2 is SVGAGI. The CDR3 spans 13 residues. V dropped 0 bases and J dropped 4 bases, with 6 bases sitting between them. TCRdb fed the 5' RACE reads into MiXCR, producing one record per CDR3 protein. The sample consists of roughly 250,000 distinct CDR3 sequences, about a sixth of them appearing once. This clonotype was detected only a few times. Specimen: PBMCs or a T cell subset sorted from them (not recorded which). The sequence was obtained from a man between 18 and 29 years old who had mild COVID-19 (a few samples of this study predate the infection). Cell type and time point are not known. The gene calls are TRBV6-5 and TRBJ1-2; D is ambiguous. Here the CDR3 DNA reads TGTGCCAGCAGTTACTCAGATATCTATGGCTACACCTTC. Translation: CASSYSDIYGYTF.